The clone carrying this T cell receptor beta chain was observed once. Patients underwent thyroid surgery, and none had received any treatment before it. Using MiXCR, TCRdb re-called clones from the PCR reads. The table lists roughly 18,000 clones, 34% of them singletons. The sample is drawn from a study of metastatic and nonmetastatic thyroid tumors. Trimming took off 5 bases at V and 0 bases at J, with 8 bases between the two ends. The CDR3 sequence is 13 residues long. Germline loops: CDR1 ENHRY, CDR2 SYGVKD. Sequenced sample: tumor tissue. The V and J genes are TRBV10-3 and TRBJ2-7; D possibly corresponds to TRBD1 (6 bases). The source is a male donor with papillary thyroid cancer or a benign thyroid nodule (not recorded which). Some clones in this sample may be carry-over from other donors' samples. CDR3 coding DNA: TGTGCCATCAGTACAGGGCTCTCCTACGAGCAGTACTTC. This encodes CAISTGLSYEQYF.